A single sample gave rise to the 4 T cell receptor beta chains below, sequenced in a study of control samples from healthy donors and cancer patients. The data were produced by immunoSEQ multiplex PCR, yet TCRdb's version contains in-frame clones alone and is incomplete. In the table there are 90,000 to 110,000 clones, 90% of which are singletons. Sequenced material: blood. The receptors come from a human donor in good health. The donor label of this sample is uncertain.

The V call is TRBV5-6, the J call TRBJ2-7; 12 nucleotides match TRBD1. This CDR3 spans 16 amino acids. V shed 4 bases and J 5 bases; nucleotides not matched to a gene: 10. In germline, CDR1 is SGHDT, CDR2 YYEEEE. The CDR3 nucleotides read TGTGCCAGCAGCCCGGGCCGGGACAGGGGGCTCCACGAGCAGTACTTC. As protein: CASSPGRDRGLHEQYF.

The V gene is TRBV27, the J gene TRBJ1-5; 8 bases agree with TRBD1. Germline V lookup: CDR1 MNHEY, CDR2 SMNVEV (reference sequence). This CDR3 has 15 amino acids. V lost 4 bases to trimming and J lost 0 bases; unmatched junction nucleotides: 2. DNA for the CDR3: TGTGCCAGCAGTTGGGGGACAGGTAGCAATCAGCCCCAGCATTTT. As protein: CASSWGTGSNQPQHF.

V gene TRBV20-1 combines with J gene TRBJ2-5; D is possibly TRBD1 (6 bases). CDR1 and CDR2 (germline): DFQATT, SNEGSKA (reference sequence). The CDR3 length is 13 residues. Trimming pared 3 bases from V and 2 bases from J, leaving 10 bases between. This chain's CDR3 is CSASRGFQETQYF. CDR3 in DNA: TGCAGTGCTAGTAGGGGGTTTCAAGAGACCCAGTACTTC.

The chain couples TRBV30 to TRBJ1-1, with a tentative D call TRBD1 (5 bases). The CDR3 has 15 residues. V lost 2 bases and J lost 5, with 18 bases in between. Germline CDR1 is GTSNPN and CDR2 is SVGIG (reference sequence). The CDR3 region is CAWSNSGKSRTEAFF. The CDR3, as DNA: TGTGCCTGGAGTAACTCAGGGAAGAGTAGGACTGAAGCTTTCTTT. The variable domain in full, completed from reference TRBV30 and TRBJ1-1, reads SQTIHQWPATLVQPVGSPLSLECTVEGTSNPNLYWYRQAAGRGLQLLFYSVGIGQISSEVPQNLSASRPQDRQFILSSKKLLLSDSGFYLCAWSNSGKSRTEAFFGQGTRLTVV.